This record covers a single TCR beta chain. Its antigen is not known. Germline CDR1 reads WSHSY; CDR2 reads SAAADI. The CDR3 totals 16 residues. V lost 2 bases, J lost 0 bases, and 12 bases lay in between. The record originates from a study of cytomegalovirus exposure and HLA in healthy donors. In the study overall: Among the 350 to 500 donors who were genotyped, approximately 83% fell in the genetic ancestry cluster that is associated with self-reported Caucasian donors.

The study's findings and limits: Per a prior analysis, the majority of TCR beta V segments were productive roughly 90% or roughly 30% of the time. HLA-A and HLA-B allele assignments for most subjects were reportedly predicted accurately using TCR beta sequences. 164 TCR beta chains were listed as cytomegalovirus-associated.

PCR used 60 Vbeta primers and 13 Jbeta primers. Assay: immunoSEQ multiplex PCR; the TCRdb copy retains only in-frame clones and omits some. The table lists fewer than 150,000 clones, 65% to 90% of them singletons. Specimen: PBMCs. This rearrangement joins TRBV10-2 to TRBJ2-3; D is unclear. The clonotype originates from a female donor in good health and CMV-seronegative. For the CDR3, the DNA is TGCGCCAGCAGTGAGAGGTGGCGGTCTAGCACAGATACGCAGTATTTT. Its translation is CASSERWRSSTDTQYF.